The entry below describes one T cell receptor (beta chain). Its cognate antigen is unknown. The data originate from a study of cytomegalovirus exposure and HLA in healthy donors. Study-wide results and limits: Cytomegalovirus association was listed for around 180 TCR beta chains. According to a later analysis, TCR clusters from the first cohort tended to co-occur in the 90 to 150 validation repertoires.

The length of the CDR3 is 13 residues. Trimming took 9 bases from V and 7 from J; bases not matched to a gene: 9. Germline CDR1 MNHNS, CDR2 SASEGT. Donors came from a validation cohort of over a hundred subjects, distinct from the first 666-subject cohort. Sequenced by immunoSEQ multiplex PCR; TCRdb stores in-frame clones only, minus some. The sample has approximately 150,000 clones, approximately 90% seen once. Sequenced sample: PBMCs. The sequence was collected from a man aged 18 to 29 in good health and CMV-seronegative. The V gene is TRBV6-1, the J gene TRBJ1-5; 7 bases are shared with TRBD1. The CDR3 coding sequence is TGTGCCAGTCTCGCAGGGGGATGGCAGCCCCAGCATTTT. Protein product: CASLAGGWQPQHF.